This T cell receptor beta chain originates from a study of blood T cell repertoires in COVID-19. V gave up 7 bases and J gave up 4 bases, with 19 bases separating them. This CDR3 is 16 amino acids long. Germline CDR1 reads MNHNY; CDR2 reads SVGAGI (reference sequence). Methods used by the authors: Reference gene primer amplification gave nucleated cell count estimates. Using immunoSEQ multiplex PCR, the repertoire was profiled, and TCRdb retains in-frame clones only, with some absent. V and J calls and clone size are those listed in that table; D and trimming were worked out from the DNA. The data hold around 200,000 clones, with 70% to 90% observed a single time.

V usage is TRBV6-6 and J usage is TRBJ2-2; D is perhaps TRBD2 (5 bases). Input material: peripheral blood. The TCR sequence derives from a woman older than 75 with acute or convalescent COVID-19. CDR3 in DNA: TGTGCCAGCACCAACACCCCAGGAGGAAGCACCGGGGAGCTGTTTTTT. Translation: CASTNTPGGSTGELFF.